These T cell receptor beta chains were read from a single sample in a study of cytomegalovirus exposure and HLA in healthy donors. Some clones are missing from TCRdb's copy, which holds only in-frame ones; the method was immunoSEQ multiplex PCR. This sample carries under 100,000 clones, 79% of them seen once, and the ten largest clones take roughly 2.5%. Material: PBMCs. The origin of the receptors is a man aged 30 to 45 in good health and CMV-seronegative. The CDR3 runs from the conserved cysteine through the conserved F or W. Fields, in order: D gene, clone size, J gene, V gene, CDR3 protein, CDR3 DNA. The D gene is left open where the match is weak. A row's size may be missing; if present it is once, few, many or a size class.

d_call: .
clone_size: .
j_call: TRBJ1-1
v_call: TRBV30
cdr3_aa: CAWSIAGSGTEAFF
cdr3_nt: TGTGCCTGGAGCATCGCAGGGTCGGGTACTGAAGCTTTCTTT

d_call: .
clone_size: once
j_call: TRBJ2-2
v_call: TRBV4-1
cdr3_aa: CASSQDRARGTGELFF
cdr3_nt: TGCGCCAGCAGCCAAGACAGGGCGCGCGGCACCGGGGAGCTGTTTTTT

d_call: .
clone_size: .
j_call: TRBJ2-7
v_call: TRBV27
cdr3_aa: CASSLSLSVEQYF
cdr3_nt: TGTGCCAGCAGTTTATCTCTATCCGTCGAGCAGTACTTC

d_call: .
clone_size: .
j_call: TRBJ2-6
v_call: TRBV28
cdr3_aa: CASSLRPKLLSGANVLTF
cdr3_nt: TGTGCCAGCAGTTTACGTCCAAAACTCCTCTCTGGGGCCAACGTCCTGACTTTC

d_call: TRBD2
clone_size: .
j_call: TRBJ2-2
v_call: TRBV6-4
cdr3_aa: CASSDSAGGDTGELFF
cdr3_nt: TGTGCCAGCAGTGACTCGGCGGGAGGCGACACCGGGGAGCTGTTTTTT

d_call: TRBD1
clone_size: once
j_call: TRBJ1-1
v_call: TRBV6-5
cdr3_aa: CASSPEGGMNTEAFF
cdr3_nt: TGTGCCAGTAGTCCCGAAGGGGGCATGAACACTGAAGCTTTCTTT

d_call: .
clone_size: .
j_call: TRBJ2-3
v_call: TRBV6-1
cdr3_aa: CASSALRDRTDTQYF
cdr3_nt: TGTGCCAGCAGTGCGTTGCGGGACCGCACAGATACGCAGTATTTT

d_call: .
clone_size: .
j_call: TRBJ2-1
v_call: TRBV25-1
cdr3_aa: CASSGPLRNEQFF
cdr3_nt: TGTGCCAGCAGTGGACCATTGCGGAATGAGCAGTTCTTC

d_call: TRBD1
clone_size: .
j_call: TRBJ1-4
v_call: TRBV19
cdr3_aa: CASRRQGTNEKLFF
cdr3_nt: TGTGCCAGTAGGCGACAGGGAACTAATGAAAAACTGTTTTTT

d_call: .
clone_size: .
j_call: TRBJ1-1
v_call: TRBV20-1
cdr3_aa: CRRTEAFF
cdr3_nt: TGCAGGAGAACTGAAGCTTTCTTT

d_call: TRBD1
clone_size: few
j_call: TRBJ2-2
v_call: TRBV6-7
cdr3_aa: CASSGTDSNTGELFF
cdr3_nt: TGTGCCAGCAGTGGGACAGATTCGAACACCGGGGAGCTGTTTTTT

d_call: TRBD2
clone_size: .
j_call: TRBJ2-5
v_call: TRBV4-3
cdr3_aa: CASSQVAGPGETQYF
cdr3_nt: TGCGCCAGCAGCCAAGTAGCGGGGCCAGGGGAGACCCAGTACTTC

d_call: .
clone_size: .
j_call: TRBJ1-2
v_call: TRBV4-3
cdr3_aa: CASSQAGKYGYTF
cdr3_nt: TGCGCCAGCAGCCAAGCGGGGAAGTATGGCTACACCTTC

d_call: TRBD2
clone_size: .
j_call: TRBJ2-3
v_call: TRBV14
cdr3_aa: CASSLGGTRTDTQYF
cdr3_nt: TGTGCCAGCAGCCTTGGCGGGACTAGGACAGATACGCAGTATTTT

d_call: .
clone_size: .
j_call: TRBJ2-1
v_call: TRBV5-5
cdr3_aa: CASSLATTSNEQFF
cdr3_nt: TGTGCCAGCAGCCTGGCCACTACCTCAAATGAGCAGTTCTTC

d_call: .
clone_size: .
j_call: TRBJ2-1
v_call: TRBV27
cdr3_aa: CASSSRGSQFF
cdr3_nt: TGTGCCAGCAGTTCCAGGGGTTCTCAGTTCTTC

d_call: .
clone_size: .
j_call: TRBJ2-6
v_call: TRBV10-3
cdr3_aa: CAISDNSGANVLTF
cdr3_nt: TGTGCCATCAGTGACAACTCTGGGGCCAACGTCCTGACTTTC

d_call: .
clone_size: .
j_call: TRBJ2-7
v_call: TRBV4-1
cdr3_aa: CASSQPRDYEQYF
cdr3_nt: TGCGCCAGCAGCCAACCGAGGGACTACGAGCAGTACTTC

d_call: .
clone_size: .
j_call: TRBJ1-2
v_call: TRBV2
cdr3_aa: CASIGGVDGYTF
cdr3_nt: TGTGCCAGCATAGGGGGAGTAGATGGCTACACCTTC

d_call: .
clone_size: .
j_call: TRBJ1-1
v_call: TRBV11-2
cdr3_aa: CASSLQGVEANTEAFF
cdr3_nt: TGTGCCAGCAGCCTCCAGGGTGTAGAGGCGAACACTGAAGCTTTCTTT

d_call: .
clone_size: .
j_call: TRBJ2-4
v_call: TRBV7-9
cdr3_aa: CASSFWTVGGSGNIQYF
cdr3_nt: TGTGCCAGCAGCTTTTGGACGGTAGGGGGTTCGGGAAACATTCAGTACTTC

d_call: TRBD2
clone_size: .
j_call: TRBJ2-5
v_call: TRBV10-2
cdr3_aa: CASSEWAGVETQYF
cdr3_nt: TGCGCCAGCAGTGAGTGGGCGGGAGTTGAGACCCAGTACTTC

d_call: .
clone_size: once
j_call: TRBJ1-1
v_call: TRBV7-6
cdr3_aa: CASSLRAGANTEAFF
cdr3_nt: TGTGCCAGCAGCTTGAGGGCGGGAGCGAACACTGAAGCTTTCTTT

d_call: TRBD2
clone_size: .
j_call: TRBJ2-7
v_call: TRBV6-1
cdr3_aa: CASSEGAGGPHEQYF
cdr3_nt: TGTGCCAGCAGTGAGGGGGCGGGGGGGCCCCACGAGCAGTACTTC

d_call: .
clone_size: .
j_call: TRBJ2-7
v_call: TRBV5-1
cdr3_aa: CASSGAYEQYF
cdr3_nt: TGCGCCAGCAGCGGAGCCTACGAGCAGTACTTC

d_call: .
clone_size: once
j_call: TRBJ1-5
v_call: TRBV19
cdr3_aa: CASSYRDSNQPQHF
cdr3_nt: TGTGCCAGTAGTTACAGGGATAGCAATCAGCCCCAGCATTTT

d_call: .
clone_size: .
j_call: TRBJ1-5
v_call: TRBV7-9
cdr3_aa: CASRPTGPGPQHF
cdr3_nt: TGTGCCAGCAGACCGACAGGACCGGGGCCCCAGCATTTT

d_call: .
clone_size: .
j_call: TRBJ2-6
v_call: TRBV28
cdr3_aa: CASRPTGAWGANVLTF
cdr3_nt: TGTGCCAGCAGACCTACAGGAGCTTGGGGGGCCAACGTCCTGACTTTC

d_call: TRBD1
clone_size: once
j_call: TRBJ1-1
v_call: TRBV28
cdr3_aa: CASSSQGAAWNTEAFF
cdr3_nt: TGTGCCAGCAGCTCCCAGGGGGCGGCGTGGAACACTGAAGCTTTCTTT

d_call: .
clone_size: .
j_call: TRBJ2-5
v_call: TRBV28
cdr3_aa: CASSPPGLAETQYF
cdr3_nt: TGTGCCAGCAGCCCACCGGGATTGGCGGAGACCCAGTACTTC

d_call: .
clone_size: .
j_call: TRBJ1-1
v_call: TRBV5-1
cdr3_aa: CASSFGQGDEAFF
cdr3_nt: TGCGCCAGCAGCTTCGGCCAGGGTGATGAAGCTTTCTTT

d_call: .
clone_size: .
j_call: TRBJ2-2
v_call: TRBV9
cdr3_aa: CASSGKRSTGELFF
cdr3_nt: TGTGCCAGCAGCGGCAAACGGAGCACCGGGGAGCTGTTTTTT

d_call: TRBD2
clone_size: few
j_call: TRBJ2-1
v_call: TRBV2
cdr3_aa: CATGTSDYNEQFF
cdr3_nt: TGTGCCACCGGGACTAGCGACTACAATGAGCAGTTCTTC

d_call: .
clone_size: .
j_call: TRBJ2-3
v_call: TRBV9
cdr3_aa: CASSTSATDTQYF
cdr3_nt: TGTGCCAGCAGCACATCCGCCACAGATACGCAGTATTTT

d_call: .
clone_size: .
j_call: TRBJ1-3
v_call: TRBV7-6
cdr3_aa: CASSLAGGTNSGNTIYF
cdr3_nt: TGTGCCAGCAGCTTAGCCGGGGGGACAAACTCTGGAAACACCATATATTTT

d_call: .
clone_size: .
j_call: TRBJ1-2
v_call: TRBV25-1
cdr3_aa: CASSGAGGRGYTF
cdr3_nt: TGTGCCAGCAGTGGGGCGGGGGGCCGCGGCTACACCTTC

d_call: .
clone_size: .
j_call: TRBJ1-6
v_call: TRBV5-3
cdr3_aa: CARSLSSGSSPLHF
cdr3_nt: TGTGCCAGAAGCTTGAGTTCAGGGTCGTCACCCCTCCACTTT

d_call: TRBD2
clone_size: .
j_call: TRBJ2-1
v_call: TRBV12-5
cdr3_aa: CASGWVLGGGAHEQFF
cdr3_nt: TGTGCTAGTGGTTGGGTCTTGGGCGGGGGGGCCCATGAGCAGTTCTTC

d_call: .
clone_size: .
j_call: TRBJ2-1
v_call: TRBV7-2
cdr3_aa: CASSPGLTYNEQFF
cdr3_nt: TGTGCCAGCAGCCCGGGTCTTACCTACAATGAGCAGTTCTTC

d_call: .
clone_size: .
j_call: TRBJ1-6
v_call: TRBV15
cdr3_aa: CATSRDPQIGGDSPLHF
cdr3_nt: TGTGCCACCAGCAGAGATCCACAAATCGGGGGAGATTCACCCCTCCACTTT

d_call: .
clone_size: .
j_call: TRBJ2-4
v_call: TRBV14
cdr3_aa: CASSRTTLNIQYF
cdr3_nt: TGTGCCAGCAGTAGGACTACCCTAAACATTCAGTACTTC

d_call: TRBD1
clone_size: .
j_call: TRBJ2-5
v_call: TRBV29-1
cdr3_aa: CSVGSSRGRRETQYF
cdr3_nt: TGCAGCGTAGGTTCTTCTAGGGGGCGCAGGGAGACCCAGTACTTC

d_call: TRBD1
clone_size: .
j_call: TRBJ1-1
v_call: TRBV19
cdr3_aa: CASSQRTGQAFF
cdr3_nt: TGTGCCAGTAGTCAGCGGACAGGGCAAGCTTTCTTT

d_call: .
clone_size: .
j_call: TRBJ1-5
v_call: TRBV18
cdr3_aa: CASSPSEHNQPQHF
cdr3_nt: TGTGCCAGCTCACCTTCCGAGCACAATCAGCCCCAGCATTTT

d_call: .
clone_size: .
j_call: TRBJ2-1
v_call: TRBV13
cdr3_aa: CASSEARDEQFF
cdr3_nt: TGTGCCAGCAGCGAAGCCAGGGATGAGCAGTTCTTC

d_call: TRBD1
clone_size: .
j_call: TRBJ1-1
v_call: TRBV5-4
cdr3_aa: CASSWRQGGNTEAFF
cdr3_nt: TGTGCCAGCAGCTGGAGACAGGGCGGTAACACTGAAGCTTTCTTT

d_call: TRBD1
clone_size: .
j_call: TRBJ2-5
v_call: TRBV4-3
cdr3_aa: CASSQNFRGQETQYF
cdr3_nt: TGCGCCAGCAGCCAGAACTTCAGGGGGCAGGAGACCCAGTACTTC

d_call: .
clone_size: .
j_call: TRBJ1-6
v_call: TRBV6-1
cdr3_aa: CASSQLRPPLHF
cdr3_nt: TGTGCCAGCAGTCAACTACGGCCACCCCTCCACTTT

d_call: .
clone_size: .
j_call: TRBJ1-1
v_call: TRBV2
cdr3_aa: CASSVANTEAFF
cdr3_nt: TGTGCCAGCAGTGTGGCGAACACTGAAGCTTTCTTT

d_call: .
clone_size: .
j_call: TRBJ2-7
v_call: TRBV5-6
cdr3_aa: CASSSPGEADYEQYF
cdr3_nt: TGTGCCAGCAGCTCGCCGGGAGAAGCTGACTACGAGCAGTACTTC

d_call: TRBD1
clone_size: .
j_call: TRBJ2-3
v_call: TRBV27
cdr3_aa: CASGQGARGDTQYF
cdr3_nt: TGTGCCTCAGGACAGGGGGCGCGTGGAGATACGCAGTATTTT

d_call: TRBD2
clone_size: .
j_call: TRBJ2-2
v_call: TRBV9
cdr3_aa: CASSPGGGVGELFF
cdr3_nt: TGTGCCAGCAGCCCCGGTGGGGGGGTCGGGGAGCTGTTTTTT

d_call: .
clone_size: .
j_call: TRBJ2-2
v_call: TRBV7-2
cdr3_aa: CASSLGLVAGHGELFF
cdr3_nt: TGTGCCAGCAGCTTAGGGTTAGTGGCGGGCCACGGGGAGCTGTTTTTT

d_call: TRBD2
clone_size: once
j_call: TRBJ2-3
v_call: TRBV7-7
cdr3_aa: CASSPGLAGASTDTQYF
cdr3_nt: TGTGCTAGCAGCCCCGGACTAGCGGGGGCGTCCACAGATACGCAGTATTTT

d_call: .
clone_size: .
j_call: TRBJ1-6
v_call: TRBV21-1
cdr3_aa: CASSATGTGVRECSPLHF
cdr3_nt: TGTGCCAGCAGCGCAACCGGGACAGGGGTACGGGAATGTTCACCCCTCCACTTT